This T cell receptor (beta chain) originates from a study of Graves' ophthalmopathy and Graves' hyperthyroidism. Notes on the study in general: Most expanded clonotypes in thyroid above 0.001 frequency also showed up in blood.

The evidence that diagnosis relied on was clinical symptoms, serum thyroxine, TRAb, thyroid ultrasound and orbital computed tomography. The study amplified TCR beta CDR3 regions using RNA transcripts. RT-PCR was first run with HTBI primers, then multiplex PCR in a second round. In TCRdb, the multiplex PCR reads were re-called with MiXCR into one record per CDR3 protein. The top ten clones hold more than 2.5% of a sample with approximately 640,000 distinct CDR3 sequences, over 40% of them seen once. CDR3 length: 12 residues. CDR1 and CDR2 (germline): MGHDK, SYGVNS. Trimming shortened V by 8 bases and J by 4 bases, and 11 bases separated the two germline ends. This clonotype was detected only once. Antigen specificity is unknown.

The sample comprised peripheral blood. This rearrangement joins TRBV25-1 to TRBJ1-1; no reliable D call. This TCR came from an adult man with Graves' ophthalmopathy. Written as DNA, the CDR3 is TGTGCCAGCCATGGGAGGGCCACTGAAGCTTTCTTT. This sequence encodes CASHGRATEAFF.